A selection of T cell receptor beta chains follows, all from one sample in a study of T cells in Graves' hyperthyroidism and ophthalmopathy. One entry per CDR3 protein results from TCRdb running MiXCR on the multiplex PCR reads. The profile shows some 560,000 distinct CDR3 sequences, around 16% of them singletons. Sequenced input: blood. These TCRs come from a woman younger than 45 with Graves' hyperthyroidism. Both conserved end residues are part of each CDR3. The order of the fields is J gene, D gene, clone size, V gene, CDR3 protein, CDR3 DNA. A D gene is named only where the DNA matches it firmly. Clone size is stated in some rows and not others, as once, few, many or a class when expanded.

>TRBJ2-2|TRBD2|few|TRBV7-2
CASSRPNFAGEAGELFF
TGTGCCAGCAGCAGGCCGAACTTTGCGGGAGAGGCCGGGGAGCTGTTTTTT
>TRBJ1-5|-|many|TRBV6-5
CASSYRTGSNQPQHF
TGTGCCAGCAGTTACAGAACAGGGAGCAATCAGCCCCAGCATTTT
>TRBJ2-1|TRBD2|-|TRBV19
CASSTHSGAGTSGTFYNEQFF
TGTGCCAGTAGTACACATTCGGGGGCCGGGACTAGCGGGACCTTTTACAATGAGCAGTTCTTC
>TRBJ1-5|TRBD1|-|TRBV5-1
CASSLGFPGTGSDQPQHF
TGCGCCAGCAGCTTGGGCTTTCCCGGGACAGGGTCCGATCAGCCCCAGCATTTT
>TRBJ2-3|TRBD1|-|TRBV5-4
CASSLGTGGGFSTDTQYF
TGTGCCAGCAGCTTGGGGACAGGGGGCGGTTTCAGCACAGATACGCAGTATTTT
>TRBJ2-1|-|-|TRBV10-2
CASSDLPGASPNEQFF
TGCGCCAGCAGTGACTTGCCGGGAGCCTCACCAAATGAGCAGTTCTTC
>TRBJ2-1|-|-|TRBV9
CASSVGGMGEQFF
TGTGCCAGCAGCGTAGGGGGGATGGGTGAGCAGTTCTTC
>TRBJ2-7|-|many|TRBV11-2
CASSYTGIAYEQYF
TGTGCCAGCAGCTATACAGGGATCGCCTACGAGCAGTACTTC
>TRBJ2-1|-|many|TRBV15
CATSRDLLSDEQFF
TGTGCCACCAGCAGAGATCTCCTGTCGGATGAGCAGTTCTTC
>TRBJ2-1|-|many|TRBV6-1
CASSGQYDNEQFF
TGTGCCAGCAGTGGGCAGTATGACAATGAGCAGTTCTTC
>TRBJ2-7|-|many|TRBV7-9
CASSQGASEQYF
TGTGCCAGCAGCCAAGGGGCGTCCGAGCAGTACTTC
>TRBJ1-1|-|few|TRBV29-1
CSVVWQGFAFF
TGCAGCGTTGTATGGCAGGGGTTCGCTTTCTTT
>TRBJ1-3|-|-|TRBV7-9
CASSPGWWNTIYF
TGTGCCAGCAGCCCAGGGTGGTGGAACACCATATATTTT
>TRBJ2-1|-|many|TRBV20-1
CSANGLRDNEQFF
TGCAGTGCTAATGGTTTGAGGGACAATGAGCAGTTCTTC
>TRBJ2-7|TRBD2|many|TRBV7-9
CASFPLAGNSYEQYF
TGTGCCAGCTTCCCACTAGCGGGAAACTCCTACGAGCAGTACTTC
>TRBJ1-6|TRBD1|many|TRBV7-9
CASSRDRGTSPLHF
TGTGCCAGCAGCAGAGACAGGGGGACGTCACCCCTCCACTTT
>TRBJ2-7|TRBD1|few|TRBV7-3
CASSRGEEDRVISYEQYF
TGTGCCAGCAGTCGCGGCGAGGAGGACAGGGTTATATCCTACGAGCAGTACTTC
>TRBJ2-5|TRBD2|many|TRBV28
CASSFSGPYQETQYF
TGTGCCAGCAGTTTTAGCGGGCCTTACCAAGAGACCCAGTACTTC
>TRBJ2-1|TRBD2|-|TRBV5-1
CASHSGRDNEQFF
TGCGCCAGTCATAGCGGGAGGGACAATGAGCAGTTCTTC
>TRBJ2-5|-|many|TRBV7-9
CASTKDIQETQYF
TGTGCCAGCACCAAGGACATCCAAGAGACCCAGTACTTC
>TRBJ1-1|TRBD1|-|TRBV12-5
CASGLVPTGDQGEAFF
TGTGCTAGTGGTTTGGTACCAACAGGGGATCAAGGTGAAGCTTTCTTT
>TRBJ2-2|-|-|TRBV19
CASRGGDSNTGELFF
TGTGCCAGCCGAGGGGGGGACTCAAACACCGGGGAGCTGTTTTTT
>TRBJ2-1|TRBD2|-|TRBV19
CASSSARDYNTEQFF
TGTGCCAGTAGTTCCGCCCGGGACTACAACACTGAGCAGTTCTTC
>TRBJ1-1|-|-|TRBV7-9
CASRKNREGNTEAFF
TGTGCCAGCAGGAAAAACAGGGAAGGGAACACTGAAGCTTTCTTT
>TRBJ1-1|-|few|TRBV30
CAWSGGIRTEAFF
TGTGCCTGGAGTGGGGGGATTCGGACTGAAGCTTTCTTT
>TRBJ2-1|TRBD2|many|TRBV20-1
CSATTSVSSYNEQFF
TGCAGTGCTACCACTAGCGTAAGCTCCTACAATGAGCAGTTCTTC